This TCR beta chain comes out of a study of T cell clonality in common variable immunodeficiency. The assay was immunoSEQ multiplex PCR, and TCRdb's table has in-frame clones only and misses some. Altogether over 50,000 clones were found in the sample, and no singletons occur. Study results and limitations: CVID subjects had higher TCRbeta clonality than healthy controls, most marked in about a third.

This clone came up many times. Antigen: not known. This TCR was sampled from a person aged 18 to 75 in good health. Sequences were obtained from peripheral blood mononuclear cells.

The CDR3 bases that were read are TGTGCCAGCAGCTTAGAGTCGTTATCGGTTTACGAG. It encodes CASSLESLSVYE. The full CDR3 protein is CASSLESLSVYEQYF. J is TRBJ2-7 and V is TRBV11-3, with D uncertain. The read ends 3 residues shy of where the CDR3 ends; the end is completed using the germline J gene. CDR3 length: 15 residues. Germline CDR1 and CDR2: SGHNT and YENEEA. Trimming pared 0 bases from V and 4 bases from J, leaving 13 bases between. Supplemented by reference TRBV11-3 and TRBJ2-7, the full variable domain reads EAGVVQSPRYKIIEKKQPVAFWCNPISGHNTLYWYLQNLGQGPELLIRYENEEAVDDSQLPKDRFSAERLKGVDSTLKIQPAELGDSAVYLCASSLESLSVYEQYFGPGTRLTVT.